This T cell receptor (beta chain) was sequenced for a study of blood T cell repertoires in COVID-19. Study-level background: Samples of COVID-19 (acute and convalescent) were obtained from the United States, Italy and Spain. Sample material is recorded as cDNA or gDNA derived from T cells, B-cell-depleted T cells, or PBMCs.

This CDR3 contains 16 residues. Germline V lookup: CDR1 SGHTA, CDR2 FQGNSA. V was cut by 7 bases and J by 2 bases, with 20 bases left in between. In the authors' methods: Scientists estimated how many nucleated cells there were by amplifying reference gene primers. Using immunoSEQ multiplex PCR, the repertoire was profiled, and TCRdb retains in-frame clones only, with some absent. The DNA gave D and trimming, while V, J and clone size come from that table. The table lists some 260,000 clones, about 90% of them singletons. This TCR was sampled from a man younger than 35 with active or convalescent COVID-19. Input material: peripheral blood. The chain employs TRBV7-2 and TRBJ1-2; D remains ambiguous. CDR3 amino acids: CASIPATDSPNYGYTF. CDR3 nucleotide sequence: TGTGCCAGCATCCCAGCGACCGATTCTCCGAACTATGGCTACACCTTC.